This T cell receptor beta chain was sequenced in a study of blood T cell repertoires in COVID-19. Study-level background: There were acute and convalescent COVID-19 samples, and they came from the United States, Italy and Spain. From T cells, B-cell-depleted T cells, or PBMCs came the material, which was cDNA or gDNA.

Source study methods: By means of reference gene primer amplification, nucleated cell counts were estimated. Assay used: immunoSEQ multiplex PCR; TCRdb lists only in-frame clones, some missing. V and J calls and clone size are those listed in that table; D and trimming were worked out from the DNA. The sample contains around 300,000 clones, 75% to 90% of which appear only once. V lost 5 bases and J lost 6, with 22 bases in between. The CDR3 runs to 16 residues. The germline gives CDR1 ENHRY, CDR2 SYGVKD. The source of this sequence is a man aged 50-59 years with acute or convalescent COVID-19. Sequenced: peripheral blood. The rearrangement uses TRBV10-3 and TRBJ1-1; D is possibly TRBD1 (6 bases). DNA for the CDR3: TGTGCCATCAGTCGCAGACCGGGACAAGGTTCACCTGAAGCTTTCTTT. Amino acids: CAISRRPGQGSPEAFF.